A selection of T cell receptor beta chains follows, all from one sample in a study of a mutant IDH1 vaccine in newly diagnosed glioma. Profiled with immunoSEQ multiplex PCR; TCRdb holds only in-frame clones, not every one. The table includes fewer than 45,000 clones, roughly 90% detected once. Sequences were derived from PBMCs, sampled from a glioma patient treated with radiotherapy, temozolomide or both. These receptors were collected from a man aged 18 to 35 with glioma. The CDR3 runs from the conserved cysteine through the conserved F or W.

V	CDR3
TRBV18	CASSPPSRNYGYTF
TRBV27	CASSLSIRNEQFF
TRBV5-4	CASSLGLAGADEQFF
TRBV7-9	CASSSGQGAVETQYF
TRBV19	CASKQTGGNTEAFF
TRBV2	CASSASPGYGYTF
TRBV29-1	CSVEGGLQGRTDTQYF
TRBV19	CASSPGSYNSPLHF
TRBV18	CASSPPGGEAFF
TRBV15	CATSMAGTNEKLFF
TRBV6-1	CASSRASRRTDTQYF
TRBV7-2	CASSSSDTMGGYTF
TRBV30	CAWSVVVTGANVLTF
TRBV7-2	CASSPSGSYNEQFF
TRBV5-1	CASSLVAGTEAFF
TRBV5-1	CASSFTGGVDEQYF
TRBV28	CATQGHNEQFF